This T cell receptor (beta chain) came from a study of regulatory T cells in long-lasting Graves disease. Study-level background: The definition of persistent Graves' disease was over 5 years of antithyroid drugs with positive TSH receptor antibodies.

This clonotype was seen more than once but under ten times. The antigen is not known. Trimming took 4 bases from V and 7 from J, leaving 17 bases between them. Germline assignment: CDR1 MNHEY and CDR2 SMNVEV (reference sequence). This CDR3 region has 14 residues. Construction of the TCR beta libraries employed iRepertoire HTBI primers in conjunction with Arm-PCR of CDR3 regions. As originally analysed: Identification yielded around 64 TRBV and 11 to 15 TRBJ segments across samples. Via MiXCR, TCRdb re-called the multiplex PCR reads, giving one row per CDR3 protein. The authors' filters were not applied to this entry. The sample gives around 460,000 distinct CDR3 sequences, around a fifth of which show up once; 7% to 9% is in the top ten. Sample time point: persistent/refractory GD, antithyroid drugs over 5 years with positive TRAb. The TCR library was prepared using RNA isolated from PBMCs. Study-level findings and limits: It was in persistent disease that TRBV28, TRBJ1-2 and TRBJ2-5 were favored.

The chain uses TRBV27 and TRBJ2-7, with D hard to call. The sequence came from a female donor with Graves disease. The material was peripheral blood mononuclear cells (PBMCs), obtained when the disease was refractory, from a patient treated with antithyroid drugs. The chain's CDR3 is CASSSTIGLVEQYF. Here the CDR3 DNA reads TGTGCCAGCAGTTCCACCATTGGCCTCGTGGAGCAGTACTTC.